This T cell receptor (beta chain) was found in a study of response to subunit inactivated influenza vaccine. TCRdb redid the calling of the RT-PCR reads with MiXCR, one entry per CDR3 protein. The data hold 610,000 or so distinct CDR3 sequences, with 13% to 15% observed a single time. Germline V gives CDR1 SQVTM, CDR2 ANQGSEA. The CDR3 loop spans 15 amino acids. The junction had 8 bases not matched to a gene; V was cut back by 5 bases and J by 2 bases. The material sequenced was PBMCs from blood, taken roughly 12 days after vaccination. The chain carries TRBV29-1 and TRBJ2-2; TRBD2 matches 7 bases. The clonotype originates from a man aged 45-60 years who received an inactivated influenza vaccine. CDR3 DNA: TGCAGCGTTAAGGCAGGCGGGAGTAACACCGGGGAGCTGTTTTTT. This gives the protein CSVKAGGSNTGELFF.